Shown below are 13 T cell receptor beta chains from a single sample sequenced in a study of graft-versus-host responses after intestinal transplantation. Produced via immunoSEQ multiplex PCR; TCRdb's table is partial and in-frame only. The sample shows over 85,000 clones, over 80% of them seen only once. Antigen specificity for these receptors is unknown. Specimen: unstimulated CD8+ T cells sorted from spleen or lymph node cells, collected before intestinal transplant. These receptors were collected from a human donor who received an intestinal transplant.

The V call is TRBV27, the J call TRBJ2-1, with D possibly matching TRBD2 (5 bases). This CDR3 is 14 amino acids long. Germline V CDR1 and CDR2: MNHEY, SMNVEV (reference sequence). The V and J ends lost 8 bases and 5 bases respectively, with 16 bases between them. The DNA for the CDR3 is TGTGCCAGCTCCGAGGAGCGGCAGGACAATGAGCAGTTCTTC. Its protein is CASSEERQDNEQFF.

This clone has more than one count but fewer than ten. V usage is TRBV19 and J usage is TRBJ1-5, with 9 bases aligning to TRBD1. Germline V gene sequence: CDR1 LNHDA, CDR2 SQIVND (reference sequence). The junction had 16 bases not matched to a gene; V was cut back by 5 bases and J by 5 bases. This CDR3 is built from 18 residues. The CDR3 DNA sequence: TGTGCCAGTAGTGCCCGGGACAGGGCTTTCGTTGGCGATCAGCCCCAGCATTTT. Protein sequence: CASSARDRAFVGDQPQHF.

V and J are TRBV5-6 and TRBJ1-6, with 7 bases matching TRBD1. The V gene's germline CDR1 is SGHDT and CDR2 YYEEEE. Unmatched junction bases numbered 4, after V lost 4 bases and J lost 6 bases. This CDR3 spans 14 amino acids. The CDR3 bases are TGTGCCAGCAGCCCCGGACAGGCTAATTCACCCCTCCACTTT. It encodes CASSPGQANSPLHF. Combining the CDR3 with reference TRBV5-6 and TRBJ1-6 gives the whole variable domain DAGVTQSPTHLIKTRGQQVTLRCSPKSGHDTVSWYQQALGQGPQFIFQYYEEEERQRGNFPDRFSGHQFPNYSSELNVNALLLGDSALYLCASSPGQANSPLHFGNGTRLTVT.

The rearrangement links TRBV2 to TRBJ2-7; 13 bases line up with TRBD2. The junction had 11 bases not matched to a gene; V was cut back by 9 bases and J by 6 bases. CDR1 and CDR2 (germline): SNHLY, FYNNEI. This CDR3 contains 15 residues. The CDR3 loop reads CASPPGLAGSGEQYF. The CDR3 nucleotides are TGTGCCAGTCCGCCGGGACTAGCGGGAAGTGGCGAGCAGTACTTC.

This chain joins TRBV27 and TRBJ1-1, with 8 bases lining up with TRBD1. Trimming took 6 bases from V and 0 from J; bases not matched to a gene: 12. The CDR3 runs to 17 residues. CDR1 MNHEY and CDR2 SMNVEV come from the germline V gene (reference sequence). As DNA, the CDR3 is TGTGCCAGCAGCCGGACAGGGCGCCTCTCTATGAACACTGAAGCTTTCTTT. Amino acids: CASSRTGRLSMNTEAFF.

The chain joins TRBV7-9 to TRBJ2-1; 10 positions agree with TRBD2. The ends lost 0 bases at V and 5 bases at J; junction bases unmatched: 13. CDR3 length: 19 amino acids. Germline V lookup: CDR1 SEHNR, CDR2 FQNEAQ (reference sequence). The CDR3 sequence is CASSLAGLAGEERHNEQFF. The CDR3 DNA sequence: TGTGCCAGCAGCTTAGCTGGCCTAGCGGGAGAGGAGAGGCACAATGAGCAGTTCTTC.

The genes are TRBV5-8 and TRBJ2-7; possible D gene TRBD1, 6 bases. V was cut by 3 bases and J by 7 bases, with 23 bases left in between. The CDR3 runs to 16 residues. Germline-derived CDR1 and CDR2 are SGHTS and YDEGEE. CDR3 coding DNA: TGTGCCAGCAGCTCGGCGACAGGATCCCCTCCGGATGAGCAGTACTTC. Its translation: CASSSATGSPPDEQYF.

This sequence joins TRBV7-2 and TRBJ2-7, with 9 bases aligning to TRBD1. The trim removed 3 bases at V and 2 bases at J, leaving 5 bases unmatched. This CDR3 comprises 15 residues. Per the germline V gene, CDR1 is SGHTA and CDR2 is FQGNSA. The CDR3 coding sequence is TGTGCCAGCAGCTTGGGGACAGGGCTCGCCTACGAGCAGTACTTC. Translated, it gives CASSLGTGLAYEQYF. Full variable domain (remainder filled in from reference TRBV7-2 and TRBJ2-7): GAGVSQSPSNKVTEKGKDVELRCDPISGHTALYWYRQSLGQGLEFLIYFQGNSAPDKSGLPSDRFSAERTGGSVSTLTIQRTQQEDSAVYLCASSLGTGLAYEQYFGPGTRLTVT.

The chain combines TRBV5-4 with TRBJ2-7, with 12 bases fitting TRBD2. CDR1 and CDR2 from the germline V gene are SGHNT and YYREEE (reference sequence). Trimming removed 2 bases from V and 4 bases from J; junction bases left unmatched: 4. This CDR3 spans 15 amino acids. Written as DNA, the CDR3 is TGTGCCAGCAGCTTATCTAGCGGGGGGGGGTACGAGCAGTACTTC. It encodes CASSLSSGGGYEQYF.

The V gene is TRBV6-5, the J gene TRBJ2-2; possibly TRBD1 for D (6 bases). Germline V lookup: CDR1 MNHEY, CDR2 SVGAGI. V lost 7 bases and J lost 4, with 10 bases in between. There are 13 residues in the CDR3. The CDR3 sequence: CASTSGVTGELFF. Here the CDR3 DNA reads TGTGCCAGCACCTCAGGGGTCACCGGGGAGCTGTTTTTT.

V usage is TRBV7-6 and J usage is TRBJ2-3, with a possible D match to TRBD2 (6 bases). The V gene lost 5 bases and the J gene lost 0 bases, with 12 bases spanning the gap. Germline V lookup: CDR1 SGHVS, CDR2 FNYEAQ. The CDR3 has 15 residues. The CDR3 reads CASSPGGASTDTQYF. The CDR3 region has the DNA TGTGCCAGCAGCCCCGGGGGAGCTAGCACAGATACGCAGTATTTT.

This clone was seen once. The chain joins TRBV10-2 to TRBJ2-5; 14 nucleotides line up with TRBD2. The CDR3 is 16 amino acids. Germline-derived CDR1 and CDR2 are WSHSY and SAAADI. V gave up 7 bases and J gave up 3 bases; unmatched junction bases: 7. The CDR3 here is CASTETSGRAKETQYF. The CDR3 nucleotides read TGCGCCAGCACCGAGACTAGCGGGAGGGCCAAAGAGACCCAGTACTTC.

In its sample, this clone was seen once. V is TRBV19 and J is TRBJ2-2, with 7 nucleotides matching TRBD2. The germline V gene has CDR1 LNHDA and CDR2 SQIVND (reference sequence). After removal of 2 bases from V and 8 bases from J, the junction contained 14 bases not matched to a gene. This CDR3 contains 17 residues. For the CDR3, the DNA is TGTGCCAGTAGTATACTCGGAAGCGGGATAGGGATTGGGGAGCTGTTTTTT. This translates into CASSILGSGIGIGELFF. Together with reference TRBV19 and TRBJ2-2, the CDR3 gives the full variable domain: DGGITQSPKYLFRKEGQNVTLSCEQNLNHDAMYWYRQDPGQGLRLIYYSQIVNDFQKGDIAEGYSVSREKKESFPLTVTSAQKNPTAFYLCASSILGSGIGIGELFFGEGSRLTVL.